Each of the 3 T cell receptor beta chains below was sequenced from the same sample in a study of T cell responses to AZD1222 COVID-19 vaccine (dated by TCRdb to about 2021). Library preparation was by the immunoSEQ multiplex PCR assay. Held by TCRdb, this immuneACCESS table contains in-frame sequences only and omits some clones. Under half of the omission traces to an unresolved V gene where checked; the cause of the rest is unknown. Here the sample has approximately 160,000 clones; about nine tenths occur a single time. Clones ranked in the top ten supply 2.6% of the sample. Sample time point, as interpreted from the label and publication: baseline before first vaccination. The sequences come from peripheral blood, collected on day 0 of AZD1222 vaccination. These receptors all stem from an adult in good health.

The rearrangement links TRBV19 to TRBJ1-2; D unclear. Deletions cut 5 bases from V and 6 bases from J, with 16 bases between. The CDR3 is 14 amino acids. The germline V gene encodes CDR1 LNHDA and CDR2 SQIVND (reference sequence). CDR3 amino acids: CASSRKGPTNGYTF. As DNA, the CDR3 is TGTGCCAGTAGTCGAAAGGGTCCGACGAATGGCTACACCTTC.

The chain recombines TRBV21-1 with TRBJ1-5; the D call of TRBD1 is as the table states it, not checked on the DNA. TRBV21-1 is marked as a pseudogene. The CDR3 covers 15 residues. CDR3 in amino acids: CASSRQGADNQPQHF. CDR3 nucleotide sequence: TGTGCCAGCAGCAGACAGGGGGCGGACAATCAGCCCCAGCATTTT.

This chain joins TRBV11-3 and TRBJ1-1, with D possibly matching TRBD1 (5 bases). Germline assignment: CDR1 SGHNT and CDR2 YENEEA. Trimming left V 5 bases short and J 4 bases short, with 14 bases between. This CDR3 has 14 amino acids. The chain's CDR3 is CASSPRGVGTEAFF. CDR3 in DNA: TGTGCCAGCAGCCCCCGGGGCGTTGGCACTGAAGCTTTCTTT.